The T cell receptor (beta chain) described here comes from a study of control samples from healthy donors and cancer patients. The CDR3 covers 13 residues. Looked up from germline, CDR1 is SEHNR and CDR2 is FQNEAQ (reference sequence). V gave up 3 bases and J gave up 6 bases, with 8 bases separating them. Assay used: immunoSEQ multiplex PCR; TCRdb lists only in-frame clones, some missing. The sample lists about 170,000 clones; about 93% were seen once. This clonotype was sampled from a woman aged 55-70 years in good health. The rearrangement uses TRBV7-9 and TRBJ1-4; D gene unclear. The source material was blood. CDR3 in amino acids: CASSLGWDEKLFF. The CDR3 DNA sequence: TGTGCCAGCAGCTTGGGCTGGGATGAAAAACTGTTTTTT.